Shown below are 27 T cell receptor beta chains from a single sample sequenced in a study of blood T cell repertoires in COVID-19 (dated by TCRdb to the early 2020s). Libraries were built with the immunoSEQ multiplex PCR assay. Held by TCRdb, this immuneACCESS table contains in-frame sequences only and omits some clones. Under half of the omission traces to an unresolved V gene where checked; the cause of the rest is unknown. Here the sample has approximately 200,000 clones; approximately 86% occur a single time. Jointly, the top ten make up around 2% of the sample. Sequencing used PBMCs or T cells enriched from blood (not recorded which). Receptors were obtained from a woman aged 25 to 39 who had recovered from COVID-19.

This clone has only one observation. In the same sample, other DNA sequences code for this CDR3. This sequence joins TRBV18 and TRBJ2-7, with TRBD1 as a possible D gene (6 bases). V was shortened by 3 bases and J by 0 bases, with 9 bases between the two germline ends. Germline V gene lookup returns CDR1 KGHSH and CDR2 LQKENI. This CDR3 contains 14 residues. CDR3 loop: CASSPGTSSYEQYF. CDR3 DNA: TGTGCCAGCTCACCCGGGACAAGCTCCTACGAGCAGTACTTC.

The chain couples TRBV10-3 to TRBJ2-3; 12 nucleotides agree with TRBD2. CDR1 is ENHRY and CDR2 is SYGVKD in the germline V gene. V lost 6 bases to trimming and J lost 6 bases; unmatched junction nucleotides: 7. This CDR3 is 15 amino acids long. CDR3 residues: CAIRSSGGVSDTQYF. The CDR3 nucleotides are TGTGCCATCAGGTCTAGCGGGGGGGTTTCGGATACGCAGTATTTT.

The CDR3 sequence is CASSPDRGGSYNSPLHF. The CDR3 DNA reads as TGTGCCAGCAGTCCCGACAGGGGAGGGTCCTATAATTCACCCCTCCACTTT. The V and J genes are TRBV27 and TRBJ1-6; TRBD1 matches at 8 bases. The trim removed 5 bases at V and 1 base at J, leaving 7 bases unmatched. The CDR3 length is 17 residues. Germline CDR1 is MNHEY and CDR2 is SMNVEV (reference sequence).

The rearrangement uses TRBV10-3 and TRBJ1-2, with 7 bases lining up with TRBD1. The CDR3 loop spans 16 amino acids. Unmatched junction bases numbered 6, after V lost 1 base and J lost 1 base. Germline CDR1 ENHRY, CDR2 SYGVKD. The CDR3 DNA is TGTGCCATCAGTGAGTACGGGACAGATATTAACTATGGCTACACCTTC. Translating it yields CAISEYGTDINYGYTF.

This clone has only a few counts. Here the CDR3 DNA reads TGTGCCAGCAACAGGGGGGGCACTGAAGCTTTCTTT. Encoded protein: CASNRGGTEAFF. The chain carries TRBV3-1 (or the pseudogene TRBV3-2) and TRBJ1-1; 8 nucleotides match TRBD1. Germline CDR1 is LGHDT and CDR2 is YNNKEL (reference sequence). This CDR3 spans 12 amino acids. Trimming cost V 7 bases and J 4 bases; bases outside gene matches: 2.

The chain carries TRBV5-1 and TRBJ1-4, with D possibly TRBD1 on 5 matching bases. The germline V gene has CDR1 SGHRS and CDR2 YFSETQ. The CDR3 is 15 residues long. Trimming left V 4 bases short and J 8 bases short, with 18 bases between. The CDR3 loop reads CASSPTGGTLEKLFF. In nucleotides, the CDR3 is TGCGCCAGCAGCCCGACTGGGGGGACTTTAGAAAAACTGTTTTTT.

This chain joins TRBV12-3 or TRBV12-4 and TRBJ1-2; no clear D gene. This CDR3 spans 12 amino acids. V lost 3 bases and J lost 8, with 10 bases in between. Here the CDR3 DNA reads TGTGCCAGCAGTTTCCAGGTTGAAGGCTACACCTTC. This translates into CASSFQVEGYTF.

This chain links TRBV11-3 with TRBJ2-2, with D perhaps TRBD2 (7 bases). This CDR3 is built from 15 residues. V was shortened by 5 bases and J by 7 bases, with 17 bases between the two germline ends. CDR1 and CDR2 (germline): SGHNT, YENEEA. The CDR3 region is CASSPPGGRGGELFF. The CDR3 DNA is TGTGCCAGCAGCCCGCCGGGGGGCCGGGGCGGGGAGCTGTTTTTT.

This chain connects TRBV18 to TRBJ1-2; 9 nucleotides match TRBD1. Germline-derived CDR1 and CDR2 are KGHSH and LQKENI. The CDR3 spans 15 residues. J gave up 6 bases and V 5 bases, and 10 bases lay outside the gene matches. CDR3 DNA sequence: TGTGCCAGCTCATCGACCCGGACAGGGGATCATGGCTACACCTTC. This gives the protein CASSSTRTGDHGYTF.

This chain links TRBV18 with TRBJ2-2, with D possibly matching TRBD1 (5 bases). Trimming took 3 bases from V and 3 from J, leaving 8 bases between them. Germline CDR1 and CDR2: KGHSH and LQKENI. CDR3 length equals 14 residues. CDR3 region: CASSPVTDTGELFF. CDR3 DNA: TGTGCCAGCTCACCCGTGACAGACACCGGGGAGCTGTTTTTT.

The V gene is TRBV3-1 (or the pseudogene TRBV3-2), the J gene TRBJ1-1, with D hard to call. Germline CDR1 is LGHDT and CDR2 is YNNKEL (reference sequence). The ends were cut back, 2 bases at V and 5 bases at J, with 9 bases in the middle. The length of the CDR3 is 13 residues. The CDR3 loop is CASSQSRWTEAFF. CDR3 nucleotides: TGTGCCAGCAGCCAATCCCGGTGGACTGAAGCTTTCTTT.

The rearrangement uses TRBV4-3 and TRBJ1-5; no clear D gene. V lost 0 bases, J lost 5 bases, and 11 bases lay in between. The CDR3 totals 15 residues. Germline V lookup: CDR1 LGHNA, CDR2 YSLEER. This CDR3 reads CASSQDWQEYQPQHF. The CDR3 bases are TGCGCCAGCAGCCAAGATTGGCAGGAATATCAGCCCCAGCATTTT.

The chain uses TRBV10-3 and TRBJ2-3, with 9 bases lining up with TRBD2. Trimming at V came to 8 bases and at J to 2 bases, leaving 8 bases not matched to a gene. The CDR3 is 15 residues long. Germline values: CDR1 ENHRY, CDR2 SYGVKD. The DNA for the CDR3 is TGTGCCATCTCGGCTAGCGGGGAGACCACAGATACGCAGTATTTT. Its protein is CAISASGETTDTQYF.

The rearrangement uses TRBV5-1 and TRBJ2-3; D perhaps matches TRBD1 (6 bases). The germline V and J ends were trimmed by 4 bases and 1 base, with 10 bases remaining between them. The CDR3 runs 14 residues. Germline CDR1 reads SGHRS; CDR2 reads YFSETQ. CDR3 loop: CASSPTGGTDTQYF. DNA of the CDR3: TGCGCCAGCAGCCCGACAGGCGGCACAGATACGCAGTATTTT.

The chain employs TRBV27 and TRBJ1-1; D remains ambiguous. The CDR3 spans 15 residues. Germline V gives CDR1 MNHEY, CDR2 SMNVEV (reference sequence). The ends were cut back, 0 bases at V and 0 bases at J, with 8 bases in the middle. CDR3 amino acids: CASSLSIAVNTEAFF. CDR3 sequence (DNA): TGTGCCAGCAGTTTATCGATCGCGGTGAACACTGAAGCTTTCTTT.

The chain uses TRBV6-4 and TRBJ1-1; the match to TRBD1 covers 10 bases. Germline values: CDR1 MRHNA, CDR2 SNTAGT. The CDR3 sequence is 16 residues long. The junction had 5 bases not matched to a gene; V was cut back by 3 bases and J by 1 base. CDR3 DNA sequence: TGTGCCAGCAGTGAAAGGGACAGGGGACAGAACACTGAAGCTTTCTTT. Its translation: CASSERDRGQNTEAFF.

The J gene is TRBJ1-6, the V gene TRBV6-4; 8 bases line up with TRBD1. CDR1 is MRHNA and CDR2 is SNTAGT in the germline V gene. The CDR3 consists of 13 residues. V lost 6 bases to trimming and J lost 8 bases; unmatched junction nucleotides: 3. CDR3 coding DNA: TGTGCCAGCAGGGACAGGGAGGATTCACCCCTCCACTTT. Translating it yields CASRDREDSPLHF.

The V call is TRBV2, the J call TRBJ1-2; D unresolved. Trimming shortened V by 3 bases and J by 7 bases, and 15 bases separated the two germline ends. The germline V gene encodes CDR1 SNHLY and CDR2 FYNNEI. CDR3 length: 14 residues. The CDR3 protein is CASSDRGPGPGYTF. For the CDR3, the DNA is TGTGCCAGCAGTGATCGGGGTCCAGGACCTGGCTACACCTTC.

The CDR3 nucleotides are TGCGCCAGCAGCCAGTTGGAGGGGCCTATCAATGAGCAGTTCTTC. It codes for CASSQLEGPINEQFF. The rearrangement links TRBV4-1 to TRBJ2-1; TRBD2 is a possible D gene (6 bases). This CDR3 has 15 residues. V lost 3 bases and J lost 6, with 15 bases in between. The germline V gene encodes CDR1 MGHRA and CDR2 YSYEKL.

The chain recombines TRBV11-3 with TRBJ2-5; 11 nucleotides line up with TRBD2. The CDR3 runs 19 residues. CDR1 is SGHNT and CDR2 is YENEEA in the germline V gene. The junction had 18 bases not matched to a gene; V was cut back by 0 bases and J by 9 bases. In nucleotides, the CDR3 is TGTGCCAGCAGCTTAGATTCGTCTCTAGCGGGAGGTACTACATGGGCCCAGTACTTC. It yields the protein CASSLDSSLAGGTTWAQYF.

This clone was seen only a few times. The chain is built from TRBV6-5 and TRBJ1-1; 7 bases are a match to TRBD1. The CDR3 is made up of 15 amino acids. From germline, CDR1 is MNHEY and CDR2 SVGAGI. Unmatched junction bases numbered 7, after V lost 4 bases and J lost 2 bases. In DNA, the CDR3 is TGTGCCAGCAGTTTCTCCGGGACAGAAAACACTGAAGCTTTCTTT. Encoded protein: CASSFSGTENTEAFF.

V usage is TRBV7-9 and J usage is TRBJ1-4; 8 bases line up with TRBD1. Unmatched junction bases numbered 4, after V lost 3 bases and J lost 4 bases. CDR1 SEHNR and CDR2 FQNEAQ come from the germline V gene (reference sequence). The CDR3 is 15 amino acids. DNA for the CDR3: TGTGCCAGCAGCTTGACAGGGGCCCGTAATGAAAAACTGTTTTTT. Translating it yields CASSLTGARNEKLFF.

The genes are TRBV11-2 and TRBJ2-1; 12 nucleotides align to TRBD2. Germline loops: CDR1 SGHAT, CDR2 FQNNGV. The CDR3 has 16 amino acids. J gave up 6 bases and V 0 bases, and 3 bases lay outside the gene matches. This CDR3 reads CASSLDRTSGANEQFF. The CDR3 region has the DNA TGTGCCAGCAGCTTAGATCGGACTAGCGGGGCCAATGAGCAGTTCTTC. The whole variable domain, filled in from reference TRBV11-2 and TRBJ2-1, reads EAGVAQSPRYKIIEKRQSVAFWCNPISGHATLYWYQQILGQGPKLLIQFQNNGVVDDSQLPKDRFSAERLKGVDSTLKIQPAKLEDSAVYLCASSLDRTSGANEQFFGPGTRLTVL.

This chain uses TRBV13 with TRBJ2-1; D might be TRBD1 (5 bases). Germline V gene lookup returns CDR1 PRHDT and CDR2 FYEKMQ (reference sequence). CDR3 length: 13 amino acids. V dropped 5 bases and J dropped 8 bases, with 13 bases sitting between them. CDR3 sequence reads: CASSPNQGDEQFF. CDR3 nucleotides: TGTGCCAGCAGCCCCAACCAGGGCGATGAGCAGTTCTTC.

This clone was recorded only once. The rearrangement links TRBV3-1 (or the pseudogene TRBV3-2) to TRBJ1-4; tentative D call: TRBD1 (6 bases). Trimming cost V 4 bases and J 5 bases, with 23 bases left between them. The CDR3 length is 18 residues. Germline assignment: CDR1 LGHDT and CDR2 YNNKEL (reference sequence). The CDR3 loop is CASSPQTLTGALNEKLFF. In DNA, the CDR3 is TGTGCCAGCAGCCCTCAGACGTTGACAGGAGCGTTAAATGAAAAACTGTTTTTT.

The chain recombines TRBV28 with TRBJ1-5, with no clear D. The CDR3 spans 16 residues. Germline lookup yields CDR1 MDHEN and CDR2 SYDVKM. V lost 3 bases and J 3 bases, leaving 15 bases between the germline ends. The CDR3 protein is CASSFYGGGINQPQHF. The CDR3 nucleotides read TGTGCCAGCAGTTTCTATGGAGGAGGGATCAATCAGCCCCAGCATTTT.

This clone was seen only a few times. The chain has TRBV5-1 and TRBJ2-3, with D uncertain. CDR1 is SGHRS and CDR2 is YFSETQ in the germline V gene. Trimming shortened V by 0 bases and J by 4 bases, and 6 bases separated the two germline ends. This CDR3 is built from 13 residues. CDR3 sequence reads: CASSLGGADTQYF. The CDR3 coding sequence is TGCGCCAGCAGCTTGGGCGGTGCAGATACGCAGTATTTT.